The 26 T cell receptor beta chains given below trace back to one sample, sequenced in a study of sequential checkpoint blockade in melanoma. Described treatment: randomized to nivolumab then ipilimumab (arm A) or the reverse (arm B). The protocol was immunoSEQ multiplex PCR, while the TCRdb copy is restricted to in-frame clones and leaves out a portion. Among around 34,000 clones listed, more than 65% were seen once. Sequences were derived from CD8+ T cells sorted from blood (inferred from file names), sampled from a patient given nivolumab and ipilimumab in sequence. These receptor sequences come from a human donor with melanoma.

This clone has a handful of counts. The chain combines TRBV2 with TRBJ2-1; 15 nucleotides agree with TRBD2. The CDR3 sequence is 13 residues long. J was trimmed by 14 bases and V by 6 bases; bases with no gene match: 5. Germline CDR1 and CDR2: SNHLY and FYNNEI. The chain's CDR3 is CASRGTSGRPKFF. CDR3 DNA: TGTGCCAGCAGGGGGACTAGCGGGAGGCCGAAGTTCTTC.

CDR3 sequence reads: CASSGVGREGETQYF. DNA for the CDR3: TGCGCCAGCAGCGGGGTGGGCAGGGAAGGGGAGACCCAGTACTTC. The chain carries TRBV4-1 and TRBJ2-5; perhaps TRBD1 as D (5 bases). CDR3 length: 15 residues. CDR1 and CDR2 (germline): MGHRA, YSYEKL. V gave up 5 bases and J gave up 5 bases, with 18 bases separating them.

V gene TRBV18 combines with J gene TRBJ2-7; TRBD2 might be the D (7 bases). Between the trimmed V and J ends, which lost 0 bases and 0 bases, there was a span of 15 bases. This CDR3 has 17 residues. Germline-derived CDR1 and CDR2 are KGHSH and LQKENI. The CDR3 spells CASSPPSAGAHSYEQYF. The CDR3 nucleotides read TGTGCCAGCTCACCACCTTCCGCGGGGGCCCACTCCTACGAGCAGTACTTC.

This rearrangement joins TRBV6-1 to TRBJ1-1; the match to TRBD1 covers 8 bases. V trimming: 8 bases; J trimming: 4 bases; junction bases outside the gene matches: 6. The CDR3 has 13 residues. Germline CDR1 reads MNHNS; CDR2 reads SASEGT. The CDR3: CASEETGVTEAFF. CDR3 sequence (DNA): TGTGCCAGCGAAGAGACAGGGGTCACTGAAGCTTTCTTT.

V gene TRBV6-5 combines with J gene TRBJ1-5; unclear D gene. In germline, CDR1 is MNHEY, CDR2 SVGAGI. V lost 6 bases and J 6 bases, leaving 18 bases between the germline ends. The CDR3 loop spans 15 amino acids. The DNA for the CDR3 is TGTGCCAGCAGCCCAGGCCAACCGGTAGGTCAGCCCCAGCATTTT. It yields the protein CASSPGQPVGQPQHF.

The gene calls are TRBV6-5 and TRBJ1-1; perhaps TRBD1 as D (6 bases). The CDR3 extends over 14 amino acids. The germline gives CDR1 MNHEY, CDR2 SVGAGI. Trimming stripped 7 bases from V and 7 bases from J, with 19 bases between. The DNA of the CDR3 is TGTGCCAGCAACGGACAGACCGGGTTCGGTGAAGCTTTCTTT. It yields the protein CASNGQTGFGEAFF.

V gene TRBV7-8 combines with J gene TRBJ2-1; D is possibly TRBD1 (5 bases). The CDR3 is 15 amino acids. Germline CDR1 SGHVS, CDR2 FQNEAQ. With 6 bases removed from V and 8 bases from J, the gap between germline ends came to 20 bases. The CDR3 spells CASRTFKGRGDEQFF. Written as DNA, the CDR3 is TGTGCCAGCAGGACATTTAAGGGGCGAGGCGATGAGCAGTTCTTC.

The V and J genes are TRBV10-2 and TRBJ2-7; 9 bases align to TRBD2. Germline CDR1 reads WSHSY; CDR2 reads SAAADI. The V gene end was trimmed by 1 base and the J gene end by 4 bases; junction bases not matched to a gene: 5. The CDR3 consists of 15 residues. The DNA of the CDR3 is TGCGCCAGCAGTGAGTTGGCGGGAGGGATGTACGAGCAGTACTTC. Protein: CASSELAGGMYEQYF.

The chain employs TRBV4-2 and TRBJ2-2; no reliable D call. The V gene's germline CDR1 is LGHNA and CDR2 YNFKEQ. Trimming left V 4 bases short and J 0 bases short, with 9 bases between. This CDR3 contains 15 residues. This CDR3 is CASSLALSNTGELFF. The CDR3 DNA reads TGTGCCAGCAGCCTGGCCCTCTCGAACACCGGGGAGCTGTTTTTT.

This clone was seen a few times. The chain is built from TRBV6-5 and TRBJ2-1, with 8 bases matching TRBD1. The J segment lost 9 bases and the V segment lost 6 bases, leaving 13 bases of the junction unmatched. Germline assignment: CDR1 MNHEY and CDR2 SVGAGI. This CDR3 spans 15 amino acids. The CDR3 sequence is CASRPSFTGGREQFF. The DNA for the CDR3 is TGTGCCAGCAGGCCGTCCTTTACAGGGGGTCGTGAGCAGTTCTTC.

The gene calls are TRBV6-1 and TRBJ2-7; the match to TRBD2 covers 9 bases. This CDR3 is 14 amino acids long. Germline V gives CDR1 MNHNS, CDR2 SASEGT. V was pared by 6 bases and J by 5 bases, with 8 bases of the junction left unmatched. The CDR3 here is CASSALAGRHEQYF. CDR3 sequence (DNA): TGTGCCAGCAGCGCTCTAGCGGGACGGCACGAGCAGTACTTC.

The rearrangement joins TRBV2 to TRBJ2-7; 10 positions match TRBD2. The CDR3 totals 16 residues. In germline, CDR1 is SNHLY, CDR2 FYNNEI. V was clipped by 7 bases and J by 2 bases; unmatched bases: 11. The CDR3 DNA sequence: TGTGCCAGCACCTTCGTGGGGACTAGCGAAACCTACGAGCAGTACTTC. Translated: CASTFVGTSETYEQYF. Based on the CDR3 plus reference TRBV2 and TRBJ2-7, the full variable domain is EPEVTQTPSHQVTQMGQEVILRCVPISNHLYFYWYRQILGQKVEFLVSFYNNEISEKSEIFDDQFSVERPDGSNFTLKIRSTKLEDSAMYFCASTFVGTSETYEQYFGPGTRLTVT.

This chain connects TRBV7-2 to TRBJ2-7; the match to TRBD2 covers 7 bases. The V segment lost 5 bases and the J segment 6 bases; nucleotides outside the gene matches: 13. Germline CDR1 reads SGHTA; CDR2 reads FQGNSA. CDR3 size: 15 residues. In nucleotides, the CDR3 is TGTGCCAGCAGCCTCATAGCGGGTGCCCCCGGCGAGCAGTACTTC. This translates into CASSLIAGAPGEQYF.

V usage is TRBV4-1 and J usage is TRBJ2-3; no clear D. The germline CDR1 and CDR2 sequences are MGHRA and YSYEKL. V was shortened by 4 bases and J by 0 bases, with 8 bases between the two germline ends. This CDR3 spans 14 amino acids. CDR3 nucleotides: TGCGCCAGCAGCCTGGGCTTTAGCACAGATACGCAGTATTTT. Translating gives CASSLGFSTDTQYF.

The chain is built from TRBV13 and TRBJ2-7; 7 bases agree with TRBD2. CDR3 length: 14 residues. J gave up 6 bases and V 3 bases, and 8 bases lay outside the gene matches. Germline CDR1 reads PRHDT; CDR2 reads FYEKMQ (reference sequence). The chain's CDR3 is CASSLALAASEQYF. As DNA, the CDR3 is TGTGCCAGCAGCTTGGCTCTAGCGGCGAGCGAGCAGTACTTC.

V is TRBV7-9 and J is TRBJ1-2; 11 bases line up with TRBD1. CDR1 and CDR2 from the germline V gene are SEHNR and FQNEAQ (reference sequence). V dropped 5 bases and J dropped 9; count of bases not matched to a gene: 11. The CDR3 spans 15 residues. Here the CDR3 reads CASSPRTGGLVSYTF. The CDR3 DNA follows: TGTGCCAGCAGCCCTCGGACAGGGGGCTTAGTAAGCTACACCTTC.

The CDR3 is CASSYDKGLAGYEQYF. The CDR3 DNA follows: TGTGCCAGCAGTTACGATAAGGGGCTAGCGGGATACGAGCAGTACTTC. The chain recombines TRBV6-5 with TRBJ2-7, with 9 nucleotides matching TRBD2. V lost 2 bases, J lost 4 bases, and 9 bases stayed unmatched. The germline V gene encodes CDR1 MNHEY and CDR2 SVGAGI. The length of the CDR3 is 16 residues.

This chain links TRBV6-5 with TRBJ2-1, with a possible D match to TRBD2 (6 bases). CDR3 length equals 13 residues. V was trimmed by 2 bases and J by 9 bases, leaving 11 bases between them. Looked up from germline, CDR1 is MNHEY and CDR2 is SVGAGI. Here the CDR3 DNA reads TGTGCCAGCAGTTACCCGCTAGCGAGTGAGCAGTTCTTC. Translated, it gives CASSYPLASEQFF.

The rearrangement uses TRBV30 and TRBJ2-5; 9 bases are shared with TRBD1. TRBJ2-7 explains the end of the DNA better; the J call may be wrong. The length of the CDR3 is 15 residues. Germline V lookup: CDR1 GTSNPN, CDR2 SVGIG (reference sequence). The DNA for the CDR3 is TGTGCCTGGAGCGCGGGACAGGGATTCGGCGACGAGCAGTACTTC. It encodes CAWSAGQGFGDEQYF.

The CDR3, as DNA: TGTGCCAGCAGCTTATTCGGTAAACCTAACTATGGCTACACCTTC. Translated: CASSLFGKPNYGYTF. This chain uses TRBV7-8 with TRBJ1-2; D not resolved. This CDR3 has 15 residues. Trimming removed 2 bases from V and 0 bases from J, with 10 bases in between. In germline, CDR1 is SGHVS, CDR2 FQNEAQ.

This clone was found a few times. The rearrangement links TRBV29-1 to TRBJ2-7; tentatively, D is TRBD1 (5 bases). CDR1 is SQVTM and CDR2 is ANQGSEA in the germline V gene. The CDR3 totals 13 residues. Trimming left V 1 base short and J 0 bases short, with 7 bases between. In nucleotides, the CDR3 is TGCAGCGTTGAAGTTCAGGGCTCCTACGAGCAGTACTTC. The encoded protein is CSVEVQGSYEQYF.

The rearrangement uses TRBV9 and TRBJ2-2; D is possibly TRBD1 (6 bases). Trimming took off 6 bases at V and 5 bases at J, with 11 bases between the two ends. The germline gives CDR1 SGDLS, CDR2 YYNGEE. The CDR3 consists of 13 residues. The CDR3 bases are TGTGCCAGCACCTTGGACAGAACCGGGGAGCTGTTTTTT. Amino acid sequence: CASTLDRTGELFF.

V and J are TRBV7-2 and TRBJ1-5, with 7 nucleotides matching TRBD1. The CDR3 length is 13 residues. Per germline, CDR1 SGHTA and CDR2 FQGNSA. The junction had 4 bases not matched to a gene; V was cut back by 7 bases and J by 4 bases. CDR3 sequence (DNA): TGTGCCAGCACCCGGGACAGTAATCAGCCCCAGCATTTT. Its protein product is CASTRDSNQPQHF.

The gene calls are TRBV7-2 and TRBJ2-7; possibly TRBD2 for D (5 bases). From germline, CDR1 is SGHTA and CDR2 FQGNSA. The CDR3 covers 14 residues. V gave up 5 bases and J gave up 2 bases, with 13 bases separating them. The CDR3 DNA sequence: TGTGCCAGCAGCCGAACAACTAGGACCTACGAGCAGTACTTC. This translates into CASSRTTRTYEQYF.

The V gene is TRBV27, the J gene TRBJ2-7, with D possibly TRBD2 on 5 matching bases. CDR1 MNHEY and CDR2 SMNVEV come from the germline V gene (reference sequence). The CDR3 runs to 16 residues. V was pared by 2 bases and J by 0 bases, with 14 bases between. The CDR3 loop reads CASSLSVGDRSYEQYF. CDR3 bases: TGTGCCAGCAGTTTAAGTGTGGGAGACCGCTCCTACGAGCAGTACTTC.

The chain employs TRBV6-5 and TRBJ1-3; possible D gene TRBD1, 5 bases. CDR1 is MNHEY and CDR2 is SVGAGI in the germline V gene. This CDR3 comprises 15 residues. Trimming took off 0 bases at V and 2 bases at J, with 8 bases between the two ends. CDR3 residues: CASSYSSGPGNTIYF. CDR3 sequence (DNA): TGTGCCAGCAGTTACTCTTCAGGGCCTGGAAACACCATATATTTT.